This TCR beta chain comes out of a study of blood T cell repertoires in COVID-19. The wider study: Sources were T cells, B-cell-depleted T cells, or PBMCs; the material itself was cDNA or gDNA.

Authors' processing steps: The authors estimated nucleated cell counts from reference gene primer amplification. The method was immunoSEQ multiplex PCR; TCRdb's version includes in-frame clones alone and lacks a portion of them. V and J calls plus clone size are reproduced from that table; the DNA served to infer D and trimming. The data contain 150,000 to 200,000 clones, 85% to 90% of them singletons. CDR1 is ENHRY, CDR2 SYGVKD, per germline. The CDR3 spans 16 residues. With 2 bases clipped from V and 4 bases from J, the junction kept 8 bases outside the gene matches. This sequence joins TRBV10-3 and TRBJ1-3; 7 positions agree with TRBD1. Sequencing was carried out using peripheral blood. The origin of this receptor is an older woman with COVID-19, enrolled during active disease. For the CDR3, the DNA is TGTGCCATCAGTGAGAAGCCAACAGGGGCCGGAAACACCATATATTTT. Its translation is CAISEKPTGAGNTIYF.